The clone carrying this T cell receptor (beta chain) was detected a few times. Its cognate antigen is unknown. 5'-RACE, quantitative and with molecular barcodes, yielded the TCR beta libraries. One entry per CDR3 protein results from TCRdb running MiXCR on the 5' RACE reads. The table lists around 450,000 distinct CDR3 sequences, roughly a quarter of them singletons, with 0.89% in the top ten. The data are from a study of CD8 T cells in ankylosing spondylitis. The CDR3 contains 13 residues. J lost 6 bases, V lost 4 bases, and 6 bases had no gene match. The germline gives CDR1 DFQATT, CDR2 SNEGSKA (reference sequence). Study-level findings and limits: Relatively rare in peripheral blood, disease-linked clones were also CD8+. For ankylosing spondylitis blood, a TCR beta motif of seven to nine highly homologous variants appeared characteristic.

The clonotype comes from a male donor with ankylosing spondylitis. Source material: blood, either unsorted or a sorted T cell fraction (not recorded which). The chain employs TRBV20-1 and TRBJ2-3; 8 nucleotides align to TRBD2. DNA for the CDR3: TGCAGTGCTACGGGAGGGCAGGGGGATACGCAGTATTTT. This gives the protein CSATGGQGDTQYF.